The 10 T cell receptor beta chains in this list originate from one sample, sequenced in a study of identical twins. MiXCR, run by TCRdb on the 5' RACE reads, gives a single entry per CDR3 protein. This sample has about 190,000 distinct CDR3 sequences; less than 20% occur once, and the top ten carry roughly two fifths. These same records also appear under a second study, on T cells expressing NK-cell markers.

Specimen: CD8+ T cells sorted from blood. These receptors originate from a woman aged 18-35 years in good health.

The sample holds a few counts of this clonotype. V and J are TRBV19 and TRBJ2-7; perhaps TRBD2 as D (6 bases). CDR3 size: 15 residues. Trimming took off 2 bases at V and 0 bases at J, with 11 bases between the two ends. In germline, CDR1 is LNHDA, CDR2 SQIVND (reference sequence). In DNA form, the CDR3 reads TGTGCCAGTAGTATAAGCGCGGGGAACTCCTACGAGCAGTACTTC. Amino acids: CASSISAGNSYEQYF.

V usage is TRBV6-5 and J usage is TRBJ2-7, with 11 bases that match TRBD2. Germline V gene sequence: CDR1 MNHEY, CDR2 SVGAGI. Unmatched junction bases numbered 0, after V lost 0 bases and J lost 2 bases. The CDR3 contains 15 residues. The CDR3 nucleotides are TGTGCCAGCAGTTACTCTAGCGGGGGGGCCTACGAGCAGTACTTC. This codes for CASSYSSGGAYEQYF.

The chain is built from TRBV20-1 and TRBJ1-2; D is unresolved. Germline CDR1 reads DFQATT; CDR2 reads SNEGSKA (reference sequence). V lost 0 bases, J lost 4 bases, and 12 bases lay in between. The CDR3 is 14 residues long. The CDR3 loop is CSARDQEVGYGYTF. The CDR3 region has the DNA TGCAGTGCTAGAGATCAGGAAGTAGGCTATGGCTACACCTTC.

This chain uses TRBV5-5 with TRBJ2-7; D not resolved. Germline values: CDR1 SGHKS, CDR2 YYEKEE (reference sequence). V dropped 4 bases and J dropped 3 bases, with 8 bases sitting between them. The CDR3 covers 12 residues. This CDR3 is CASSDPHYEQYF. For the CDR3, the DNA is TGTGCCAGCAGCGATCCCCACTACGAGCAGTACTTC.

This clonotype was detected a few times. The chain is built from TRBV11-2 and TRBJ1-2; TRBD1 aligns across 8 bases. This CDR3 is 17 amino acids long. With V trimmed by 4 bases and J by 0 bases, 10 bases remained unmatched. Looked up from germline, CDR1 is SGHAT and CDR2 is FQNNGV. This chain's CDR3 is CASSSLDRGIANYGYTF. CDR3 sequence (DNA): TGTGCCAGCAGCTCGCTAGACAGGGGCATTGCTAACTATGGCTACACCTTC.

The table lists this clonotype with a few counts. Written as DNA, the CDR3 is TGTGCCAGCAGCGTAGCATCCAGCTCCTACGAGCAGTACTTC. It is translated as CASSVASSSYEQYF. This chain links TRBV9 with TRBJ2-7; no clear D gene. The CDR3 is 14 residues long. V lost 0 bases and J 0 bases, leaving 7 bases between the germline ends. Germline assignment: CDR1 SGDLS and CDR2 YYNGEE.

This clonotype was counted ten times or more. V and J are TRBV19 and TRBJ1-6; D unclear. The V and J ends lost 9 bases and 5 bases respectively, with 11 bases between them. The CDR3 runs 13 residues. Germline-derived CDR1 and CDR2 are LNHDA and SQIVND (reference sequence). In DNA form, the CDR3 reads TGTGCCAGGGCCATCGGAGATAATTCACCCCTCCACTTT. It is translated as CARAIGDNSPLHF. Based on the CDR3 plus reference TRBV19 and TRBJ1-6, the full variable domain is DGGITQSPKYLFRKEGQNVTLSCEQNLNHDAMYWYRQDPGQGLRLIYYSQIVNDFQKGDIAEGYSVSREKKESFPLTVTSAQKNPTAFYLCARAIGDNSPLHFGNGTRLTVT.

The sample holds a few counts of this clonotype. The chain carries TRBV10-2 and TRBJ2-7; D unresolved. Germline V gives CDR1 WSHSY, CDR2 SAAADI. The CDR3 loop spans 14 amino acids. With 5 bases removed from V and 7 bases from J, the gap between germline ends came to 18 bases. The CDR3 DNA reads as TGCGCCAGCAGTCCCGGGTCACCTTTAGGGGAGCAGTACTTC. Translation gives CASSPGSPLGEQYF.

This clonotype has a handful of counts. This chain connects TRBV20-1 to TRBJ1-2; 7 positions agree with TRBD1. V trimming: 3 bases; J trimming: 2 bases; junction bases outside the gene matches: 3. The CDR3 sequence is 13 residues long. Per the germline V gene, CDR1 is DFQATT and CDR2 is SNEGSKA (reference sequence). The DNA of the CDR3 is TGCAGTGCTAGGGGGGACAGCAACTATGGCTACACCTTC. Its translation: CSARGDSNYGYTF.

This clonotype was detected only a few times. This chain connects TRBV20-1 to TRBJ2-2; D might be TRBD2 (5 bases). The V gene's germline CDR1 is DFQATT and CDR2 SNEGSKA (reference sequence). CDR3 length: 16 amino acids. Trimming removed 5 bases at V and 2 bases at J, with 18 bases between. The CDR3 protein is CSAPLGSGLNTGELFF. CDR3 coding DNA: TGCAGTGCTCCGCTCGGGTCGGGATTAAACACCGGGGAGCTGTTTTTT.